Shown below are 21 T cell receptor beta chains from a single sample sequenced in a study of cytomegalovirus exposure and HLA in healthy donors. In the PCR, 60 Vbeta and 13 Jbeta primers were used. TCRdb's table, derived via immunoSEQ multiplex PCR, lists solely in-frame clones and lacks some. The sample lists about 120,000 clones; 65% to 80% were seen once. The sample taken for sequencing was PBMCs. The receptors were gathered from a woman aged 35 to 49 in good health and CMV-seropositive.

J is TRBJ2-6 and V is TRBV5-8; TRBD1 agrees at 9 bases. The CDR3 has 16 amino acids. Germline assignment: CDR1 SGHTS and CDR2 YDEGEE. J lost 4 bases, V lost 4 bases, and 6 bases had no gene match. CDR3 bases: TGTGCCAGCAGCATACGGGACAGGGCCGGGGCCAACGTCCTGACTTTC. It specifies CASSIRDRAGANVLTF.

V and J are TRBV7-9 and TRBJ2-7, with D hard to call. Trimming cost V 0 bases and J 5 bases, with 11 bases left between them. The CDR3 is 14 amino acids. The V gene's germline CDR1 is SEHNR and CDR2 FQNEAQ (reference sequence). The CDR3 loop is CASSLARHLDEQYF. As DNA, the CDR3 is TGTGCCAGCAGCTTAGCTCGACACCTGGACGAGCAGTACTTC.

The chain joins TRBV30 to TRBJ1-1; 10 positions agree with TRBD1. The germline gives CDR1 GTSNPN, CDR2 SVGIG (reference sequence). This CDR3 spans 16 amino acids. V trimming: 0 bases; J trimming: 3 bases; junction bases outside the gene matches: 7. The CDR3 is CAWSVQWGTGDTEAFF. The CDR3 DNA follows: TGTGCCTGGAGTGTACAGTGGGGGACAGGGGACACTGAAGCTTTCTTT.

This clone was recorded a few times. This chain joins TRBV27 and TRBJ1-2, with D unclear. V dropped 5 bases and J dropped 8 bases, with 21 bases sitting between them. The CDR3 is 15 amino acids. Germline CDR1 MNHEY, CDR2 SMNVEV (reference sequence). This CDR3 is CASSPLGQAGGGYTF. The CDR3 coding sequence is TGTGCCAGCAGTCCCCTGGGTCAGGCTGGAGGGGGCTACACCTTC.

In its sample, this clone was seen a few times. The V and J genes are TRBV5-4 and TRBJ2-2; TRBD1 matches at 7 bases. Per the germline V gene, CDR1 is SGHNT and CDR2 is YYREEE (reference sequence). V gave up 3 bases and J gave up 5 bases; unmatched junction bases: 4. The CDR3 consists of 14 residues. The CDR3 region is CASSSGTVTGELFF. The CDR3 DNA reads as TGTGCCAGCAGCTCCGGGACAGTAACCGGGGAGCTGTTTTTT.

This clone was found a few times. The chain uses TRBV5-1 and TRBJ1-4, with a possible D match to TRBD1 (5 bases). The germline V gene encodes CDR1 SGHRS and CDR2 YFSETQ. V lost 3 bases, J lost 2 bases, and 8 bases lay in between. This CDR3 comprises 14 residues. CDR3 residues: CASSSYRTNEKLFF. The CDR3 region has the DNA TGCGCCAGCAGCTCCTACAGGACTAATGAAAAACTGTTTTTT. The full variable domain, its missing parts supplied by reference TRBV5-1 and TRBJ1-4, is KAGVTQTPRYLIKTRGQQVTLSCSPISGHRSVSWYQQTPGQGLQFLFEYFSETQRNKGNFPGRFSGRQFSNSRSEMNVSTLELGDSALYLCASSSYRTNEKLFFGSGTQLSVL.

V usage is TRBV11-3 and J usage is TRBJ1-2; D is perhaps TRBD1 (6 bases). CDR3 size: 12 residues. From germline, CDR1 is SGHNT and CDR2 YENEEA. Trimming removed 5 bases from V and 4 bases from J, with 8 bases in between. The CDR3 protein is CASSQDSYGYTF. In nucleotides, the CDR3 is TGTGCCAGCAGCCAGGACAGCTATGGCTACACCTTC. Using reference TRBV11-3 and TRBJ1-2 for the parts outside the CDR3, the full variable domain is EAGVVQSPRYKIIEKKQPVAFWCNPISGHNTLYWYLQNLGQGPELLIRYENEEAVDDSQLPKDRFSAERLKGVDSTLKIQPAELGDSAVYLCASSQDSYGYTFGSGTRLTVV.

The V call is TRBV25-1, the J call TRBJ2-5; weak D call: TRBD1 (6 bases). Matching the DNA end better, TRBJ2-7 makes the J call doubtful. The CDR3 is made up of 14 amino acids. CDR1 is MGHDK, CDR2 SYGVNS, per germline. The CDR3: CASSTGIKGYEQYF. CDR3 nucleotide sequence: TGTGCCAGCAGCACAGGGATAAAGGGTTACGAGCAGTACTTC.

The V gene is TRBV4-3, the J gene TRBJ1-5, with D possibly TRBD1 on 5 matching bases. Trimming removed 3 bases from V and 1 base from J, with 10 bases in between. CDR3 length: 15 residues. Per the germline V gene, CDR1 is LGHNA and CDR2 is YSLEER. The DNA for the CDR3 is TGCGCCAGCAGCCAGCGGGACGGCAGCAATCAGCCCCAGCATTTT. It translates to CASSQRDGSNQPQHF.

The chain couples TRBV5-4 to TRBJ1-2; D is perhaps TRBD1 (6 bases). The V gene's germline CDR1 is SGHNT and CDR2 YYREEE (reference sequence). The V and J ends lost 2 bases and 4 bases respectively, with 12 bases between them. This CDR3 comprises 14 residues. CDR3 in DNA: TGTGCCAGCAGCTTTGCGGGGGCGGGCTATGGCTACACCTTC. Protein product: CASSFAGAGYGYTF.

This sequence joins TRBV9 and TRBJ1-1; a possible D gene is TRBD1 (6 bases). CDR3 length equals 15 residues. Germline V gene data show CDR1 as SGDLS and CDR2 as YYNGEE. Deletions cut 4 bases from V and 4 bases from J, with 17 bases between. CDR3 nucleotides: TGTGCCAGCAGCACCTACCCGAGGGGGGGCACTGAAGCTTTCTTT. Its translation is CASSTYPRGGTEAFF. The full variable domain, its missing parts supplied by reference TRBV9 and TRBJ1-1, is DSGVTQTPKHLITATGQRVTLRCSPRSGDLSVYWYQQSLDQGLQFLIQYYNGEERAKGNILERFSAQQFPDLHSELNLSSLELGDSALYFCASSTYPRGGTEAFFGQGTRLTVV.

In its sample, this clone was seen a few times. The CDR3 loop reads CASSPTGSEQYF. Here the CDR3 DNA reads TGTGCCAGCAGCCCCACAGGGAGCGAGCAGTACTTC. The J gene is TRBJ2-7, the V gene TRBV7-3, with D maybe TRBD1 (6 bases). V was pared by 5 bases and J by 6 bases, with 11 bases between. Looked up from germline, CDR1 is SGHTA and CDR2 is FQGTGA. CDR3 length equals 12 residues. The variable domain in full, with the rest retrieved from reference TRBV7-3 and TRBJ2-7, is GAGVSQTPSNKVTEKGKYVELRCDPISGHTALYWYRQSLGQGPEFLIYFQGTGAADDSGLPNDRFFAVRPEGSVSTLKIQRTERGDSAVYLCASSPTGSEQYFGPGTRLTVT.

The rearrangement joins TRBV6-4 to TRBJ1-5; 9 bases agree with TRBD1. The CDR3 has 14 residues. Trimming cost V 8 bases and J 11 bases; bases outside gene matches: 13. In germline, CDR1 is MRHNA, CDR2 SNTAGT. For the CDR3, the DNA is TGTGCCAGCCCAAGAGGGACAGGGTGTCGGGCCCAGCATTTT. This codes for CASPRGTGCRAQHF.

In DNA form, the CDR3 reads TGTGCCAGCAGCCGGACAGGGGCCCGTAATGAAAAACTGTTTTTT. The encoded protein is CASSRTGARNEKLFF. The V gene is TRBV5-6, the J gene TRBJ1-4; 9 positions match TRBD1. The V segment lost 4 bases and the J segment 4 bases; nucleotides outside the gene matches: 5. This CDR3 region has 15 residues. CDR1 SGHDT and CDR2 YYEEEE come from the germline V gene.

V and J are TRBV6-1 and TRBJ2-5, with 12 bases lining up with TRBD2. This CDR3 contains 15 residues. From germline, CDR1 is MNHNS and CDR2 SASEGT. V dropped 2 bases and J dropped 9; count of bases not matched to a gene: 7. The chain's CDR3 is CASSETTSGGSAQYF. CDR3 sequence (DNA): TGTGCCAGCAGTGAAACGACTAGCGGGGGTTCGGCCCAGTACTTC.

This chain joins TRBV27 and TRBJ2-2; D gene uncertain. The germline CDR1 and CDR2 sequences are MNHEY and SMNVEV (reference sequence). The CDR3 consists of 13 residues. V was pared by 3 bases and J by 4 bases, with 6 bases between. CDR3 nucleotide sequence: TGTGCCAGCAGTTTCTTTGTCACCGGGGAGCTGTTTTTT. As protein: CASSFFVTGELFF.

This chain links TRBV2 with TRBJ2-1; 8 nucleotides match TRBD2. The trim removed 5 bases at V and 6 bases at J, leaving 6 bases unmatched. CDR3 size: 14 residues. Germline V CDR1 and CDR2: SNHLY, FYNNEI. CDR3 coding DNA: TGTGCCAGCAGTCTAAATCTAGCGGGCAATGAGCAGTTCTTC. It specifies CASSLNLAGNEQFF.

The chain recombines TRBV6-5 with TRBJ2-2; unclear D gene. Germline V CDR1 and CDR2: MNHEY, SVGAGI. The CDR3 runs to 16 residues. The V end was cut by 1 base, the J end by 1 base, with 10 bases between. CDR3 loop: CASSYFLRQNTGELFF. The CDR3 bases are TGTGCCAGCAGTTACTTCCTCAGACAGAACACCGGGGAGCTGTTTTTT.

This clone was picked up a small number of times. The chain recombines TRBV7-9 with TRBJ2-5, with a weak D call TRBD1 (5 bases). The V gene's germline CDR1 is SEHNR and CDR2 FQNEAQ (reference sequence). The V gene lost 4 bases and the J gene lost 7 bases, with 10 bases spanning the gap. CDR3 length: 12 residues. The CDR3 nucleotides read TGTGCCAGCAGCTACAGGATAGGGACCCAGTACTTC. Its translation: CASSYRIGTQYF.

The chain carries TRBV11-2 and TRBJ2-1; D perhaps matches TRBD1 (6 bases). The V end lost 1 base, the J end lost 3 bases, and 7 bases lay between the germline ends. This CDR3 has 14 residues. In germline, CDR1 is SGHAT, CDR2 FQNNGV. This CDR3 is CASSLGTDYNEQFF. CDR3 nucleotides: TGTGCCAGCAGCTTAGGGACAGACTACAATGAGCAGTTCTTC.

The chain employs TRBV7-2 and TRBJ2-5; D possibly corresponds to TRBD2 (5 bases). The CDR3 spans 15 residues. V lost 1 base and J 1 base, leaving 10 bases between the germline ends. CDR1 and CDR2 (germline): SGHTA, FQGNSA. CDR3 in DNA: TGTGCCAGCAGCTTAGTCCTGGGAGTCCAAGAGACCCAGTACTTC. This encodes CASSLVLGVQETQYF.